This TCR beta chain derives from a study of T-cell memory formation after mild COVID-19. Across the whole study: TCR clusters were mostly confined to one donor each.

Worth noting for this clonotype: No antigen is known for it.

TCRdb recomputed calls from the 5' RACE reads with MiXCR, one row per CDR3 protein. The data contain 120,000 to 150,000 distinct CDR3 sequences, about 5.7% of them singletons. Study-wide results and caveats: Pre-infection memory harbored some responding clones, suggesting cross-reactive memory joined.

The J segment lost 3 bases and the V segment lost 7 bases, leaving 12 bases of the junction unmatched. From germline, CDR1 is SQVTM and CDR2 ANQGSEA. This CDR3 has 15 residues. This chain uses TRBV29-1 with TRBJ1-1, with TRBD1 matching over 9 bases. Sequenced input: PBMCs or a T cell subset sorted from them (not recorded which). The TCR comes from an adult woman who had mild COVID-19 (a few samples of this study predate the infection). Cell type and time point are not known. CDR3 sequence: CSATVGQGYYTEAFF. The CDR3 DNA sequence: TGCAGCGCTACAGTGGGACAGGGCTATTACACTGAAGCTTTCTTT.